What follows are 3 T cell receptor beta chains derived from one specimen sequenced in a study of control samples from healthy donors and cancer patients. Repertoires were generated with immunoSEQ multiplex PCR, while TCRdb's copy carries only in-frame clones and drops some. The data show over 150,000 clones, over 90% seen once. The sample was blood. Receptors were obtained from a woman younger than 45 in good health.

This sequence joins TRBV5-1 and TRBJ2-1; TRBD1 is a possible D gene (5 bases). The germline V and J ends were trimmed by 0 bases and 5 bases, with 9 bases remaining between them. Germline CDR1 reads SGHRS; CDR2 reads YFSETQ. The CDR3 loop spans 14 amino acids. In nucleotides, the CDR3 is TGCGCCAGCAGCTTGGCGCCAGGGAACAATGAGCAGTTCTTC. Protein: CASSLAPGNNEQFF.

The chain joins TRBV5-6 to TRBJ2-7; TRBD2 agrees at 13 bases. Germline CDR1 SGHDT, CDR2 YYEEEE. V was pared by 0 bases and J by 6 bases, with 3 bases of the junction left unmatched. The CDR3 totals 15 residues. DNA of the CDR3: TGTGCCAGCAGCTTGGGACTAGCGGGAGGTTCCGAGCAGTACTTC. This codes for CASSLGLAGGSEQYF.

This rearrangement joins TRBV4-1 to TRBJ1-6; D uncertain. Germline V gene lookup returns CDR1 MGHRA and CDR2 YSYEKL. The CDR3 contains 15 residues. Trimming removed 4 bases at V and 5 bases at J, with 12 bases between. DNA of the CDR3: TGCGCCAGCAGCCGAGACAAGAGACATAATTCACCCCTCCACTTT. As protein: CASSRDKRHNSPLHF.